These 8 T cell receptor beta chains came from one sample sequenced in a study of blood T cell repertoires in COVID-19. Measured with immunoSEQ multiplex PCR; TCRdb has only the in-frame clones, and not every one. This table holds about 15,000 clones, 73% found once. Sequencing was carried out using peripheral blood. These receptors all come from a boy younger than 10 with active or convalescent COVID-19.

The chain uses TRBV18 and TRBJ2-1; D gene unclear. The CDR3 runs 13 residues. In germline, CDR1 is KGHSH, CDR2 LQKENI. The germline V and J ends were trimmed by 2 bases and 5 bases, with 7 bases remaining between them. Here the CDR3 DNA reads TGTGCCAGCTCACCAAACGCGAACAATGAGCAGTTCTTC. As protein: CASSPNANNEQFF.

In this sample, this clone turned up a few times. The V gene is TRBV6-6, the J gene TRBJ1-2; D remains ambiguous. The germline V and J ends were trimmed by 6 bases and 4 bases, with 21 bases remaining between them. This CDR3 has 16 amino acids. Per the germline V gene, CDR1 is MNHNY and CDR2 is SVGAGI (reference sequence). The CDR3 region is CASSPPVGDPSYGYTF. The CDR3 DNA reads as TGTGCCAGCAGCCCTCCGGTGGGAGATCCCTCCTATGGCTACACCTTC.

This chain's CDR3 is CASSLTGGQREQYF. Here the CDR3 DNA reads TGTGCCAGCAGCTTAACAGGGGGCCAGAGGGAGCAGTACTTC. The genes are TRBV11-2 and TRBJ2-7; 9 nucleotides match TRBD1. V gave up 2 bases and J gave up 7 bases; unmatched junction bases: 6. Germline lookup yields CDR1 SGHAT and CDR2 FQNNGV. The CDR3 is made up of 14 amino acids. Full variable domain (missing parts from reference TRBV11-2 and TRBJ2-7): EAGVAQSPRYKIIEKRQSVAFWCNPISGHATLYWYQQILGQGPKLLIQFQNNGVVDDSQLPKDRFSAERLKGVDSTLKIQPAKLEDSAVYLCASSLTGGQREQYFGPGTRLTVT.

This clone is medium-sized. The chain carries TRBV6-4 and TRBJ1-2; 7 nucleotides align to TRBD1. The CDR3 totals 13 residues. Germline V gene sequence: CDR1 MRHNA, CDR2 SNTAGT. Trimming cost V 3 bases and J 7 bases; bases outside gene matches: 5. CDR3 in DNA: TGTGCCAGCAGTGAACAGGGGATAGGTGGCTACACCTTC. Translating it yields CASSEQGIGGYTF.

The chain couples TRBV6-2 or TRBV6-3 to TRBJ2-5, with 7 bases aligning to TRBD1. The V segment lost 5 bases and the J segment 4 bases; nucleotides outside the gene matches: 10. Germline CDR1 is MNHEY and CDR2 is SVGEGT. This CDR3 region has 15 residues. The CDR3 here is CASSVGQIVRETQYF. CDR3 bases: TGTGCCAGCAGTGTGGGACAGATAGTTCGAGAGACCCAGTACTTC.

This chain joins TRBV28 and TRBJ2-7; possibly TRBD2 for D (6 bases). Germline V gene lookup returns CDR1 MDHEN and CDR2 SYDVKM. The CDR3 is 12 amino acids. With 7 bases removed from V and 7 bases from J, the gap between germline ends came to 14 bases. CDR3 bases: TGTGCCAGCATCATTGCGGAGGGGGAGCAGTACGTC. This sequence encodes CASIIAEGEQYV.

The rearrangement uses TRBV27 and TRBJ2-3; 7 nucleotides align to TRBD2. The CDR3 length is 15 residues. Germline CDR1 is MNHEY and CDR2 is SMNVEV (reference sequence). J gave up 4 bases and V 0 bases, and 4 bases lay outside the gene matches. The CDR3 DNA sequence: TGTGCCAGCAGTTTATCGGGGGGGGTAGCAGATACGCAGTATTTT. Protein sequence: CASSLSGGVADTQYF.

A few counts support this clone. The genes are TRBV4-2 and TRBJ1-1; D possibly corresponds to TRBD1 (5 bases). This CDR3 region has 13 residues. Between the trimmed V and J ends, which lost 4 bases and 5 bases, there was a span of 11 bases. The germline V gene encodes CDR1 LGHNA and CDR2 YNFKEQ. CDR3 amino acids: CASSPDKGTEAFF. DNA of the CDR3: TGTGCCAGCAGCCCGGACAAGGGGACTGAAGCTTTCTTT.